The next 20 T cell receptor beta chains were all read from a single sample in a study of blood T cells in healthy people across ages. Primed by a sample-barcoded 5' primer and a J-beta primer mix, a second PCR proceeded for 7 to 11 cycles. TCRdb redid the calling of the 5' RACE reads with MiXCR, one entry per CDR3 protein. The sample includes about 900,000 distinct CDR3 sequences, about 44% seen only once; the top ten take roughly 12%. Source material: blood. These receptors were taken from a man younger than 45 in good health.

This clonotype is a singleton in its sample. This sequence joins TRBV12-3 or TRBV12-4 and TRBJ1-4; the match to TRBD1 covers 11 bases. The CDR3 is 16 amino acids. J gave up 8 bases and V 7 bases, and 12 bases lay outside the gene matches. The CDR3 reads CASTGNSGTGGEKLFF. The DNA for the CDR3 is TGTGCCAGCACTGGAAACTCCGGGACAGGGGGGGAAAAACTGTTTTTT.

The chain uses TRBV27 and TRBJ1-5, with D perhaps TRBD1 (5 bases). CDR1 and CDR2 (germline): MNHEY, SMNVEV (reference sequence). The CDR3 is 15 residues long. V was clipped by 5 bases and J by 6 bases, with 17 bases between them. CDR3 region: CASSPLGGGIQPQHF. CDR3 bases: TGTGCCAGCAGTCCCCTGGGGGGAGGGATTCAGCCCCAGCATTTT.

The chain combines TRBV7-2 with TRBJ2-1; TRBD1 matches at 11 bases. The V gene end was trimmed by 5 bases and the J gene end by 14 bases; junction bases not matched to a gene: 8. The germline V gene encodes CDR1 SGHTA and CDR2 FQGNSA. The CDR3 runs 13 residues. As DNA, the CDR3 is TGTGCCAGCAGCCCCCAACCGGGACAGGGGGAGTTCTTC. Encoded protein: CASSPQPGQGEFF.

In this sample, this clonotype turned up once. The CDR3 nucleotides are TGTGCCAGCAGTTCCCTTGGATTGCGGGTTCAAGAGACCCAGTACTTC. This gives the protein CASSSLGLRVQETQYF. The chain combines TRBV25-1 with TRBJ2-5, with a tentative D call TRBD2 (5 bases). Germline V gene data show CDR1 as MGHDK and CDR2 as SYGVNS. V lost 5 bases to trimming and J lost 2 bases, with 18 bases between them. The CDR3 is 16 amino acids.

The V gene is TRBV20-1, the J gene TRBJ1-6, with D possibly matching TRBD1 (6 bases). CDR3 length: 14 residues. Germline-derived CDR1 and CDR2 are DFQATT and SNEGSKA (reference sequence). The V end was cut by 1 base, the J end by 5 bases, with 9 bases between. The CDR3 spells CSARGGHHNSPLHF. In nucleotides, the CDR3 is TGCAGTGCTAGAGGGGGGCACCATAATTCACCCCTCCACTTT.

This clonotype appeared a few times. The chain links TRBV11-2 to TRBJ2-5; 9 bases fit TRBD2. The end of the DNA fits TRBJ2-7 better, so the J call may be wrong. This CDR3 has 16 residues. Germline V CDR1 and CDR2: SGHAT, FQNNGV. CDR3 sequence reads: CASNPSGGLVRYEQYF. The CDR3 coding sequence is TGTGCCAGCAACCCCAGCGGGGGGCTAGTTAGGTACGAGCAGTACTTC.

This chain links TRBV12-3 or TRBV12-4 with TRBJ2-3; 8 bases fit TRBD1. The CDR3 is 15 amino acids. V lost 7 bases to trimming and J lost 3 bases; unmatched junction nucleotides: 9. DNA of the CDR3: TGTGCCAGCACCGAGCAGGGGGCGCAGACAGATACGCAGTATTTT. Translation gives CASTEQGAQTDTQYF.

V is TRBV7-9 and J is TRBJ2-7; D tentatively reads TRBD1 or TRBD2 (5 bases each). The end of the DNA aligns better with TRBJ2-4, so the J call may be wrong. The germline gives CDR1 SEHNR, CDR2 FQNEAQ (reference sequence). The length of the CDR3 is 12 residues. The CDR3 loop reads CASTRGENIQYF. CDR3 DNA sequence: TGTGCCAGCACGAGGGGCGAAAACATTCAGTACTTC.

J is TRBJ1-2 and V is TRBV29-1, with unresolved D. CDR3 length equals 12 residues. V shed 4 bases and J shed 5 bases, with 11 bases lying between them. The germline gives CDR1 SQVTM, CDR2 ANQGSEA. CDR3 in amino acids: CSVGRTGYGYTF. The CDR3 DNA reads TGCAGCGTTGGTAGGACGGGGTATGGCTACACCTTC.

Points on this clonotype: This may stem from a read error, because a much larger clone lies one nucleotide away. V usage is TRBV12-3 or TRBV12-4 and J usage is TRBJ2-5; 8 bases align to TRBD2. CDR3 length: 12 residues. The DNA of the CDR3 is TGTACCAGCCGGGGGGGGAAAGAGACCCAGTACTTC. Its protein product is CTSRGGKETQYF.

This clonotype occurred many times. The chain employs TRBV5-1 and TRBJ2-3; 9 bases line up with TRBD1. V was clipped by 3 bases and J by 3 bases; unmatched bases: 5. The CDR3 spans 15 residues. Germline CDR1 SGHRS, CDR2 YFSETQ. CDR3 nucleotides: TGCGCCAGCAGCTCCTTCGGGACAGGGACAGATACGCAGTATTTT. It translates to CASSSFGTGTDTQYF.

V and J are TRBV27 and TRBJ2-3; 7 bases match TRBD2. This CDR3 comprises 13 residues. The junction had 15 bases not matched to a gene; V was cut back by 7 bases and J by 14 bases. In germline, CDR1 is MNHEY, CDR2 SMNVEV (reference sequence). The CDR3 DNA follows: TGTGCCAGCATGACTAGCCGAAGGATCAACGCGTATTTT. This codes for CASMTSRRINAYF.

The chain is built from TRBV4-2 and TRBJ2-7, with 8 bases lining up with TRBD2. V gave up 1 base and J gave up 4 bases; unmatched junction bases: 21. Germline CDR1 is LGHNA and CDR2 is YNFKEQ. The CDR3 extends over 20 amino acids. In DNA form, the CDR3 reads TGTGCCAGCAGCCAAGGACCACTGAGGGTAAGCGGGGGCCAGGCGTACGAGCAGTACTTC. Residues: CASSQGPLRVSGGQAYEQYF.

In this sample, this clonotype turned up once. The J gene is TRBJ1-5, the V gene TRBV20-1; TRBD1 is a possible D gene (6 bases). Trimming stripped 0 bases from V and 1 base from J, with 10 bases between. Germline values: CDR1 DFQATT, CDR2 SNEGSKA (reference sequence). The CDR3 is made up of 15 amino acids. This CDR3 reads CSAREGGASNQPQHF. The CDR3 coding sequence is TGCAGTGCTAGAGAAGGGGGGGCGAGCAATCAGCCCCAGCATTTT.

This chain joins TRBV4-2 and TRBJ2-1, with 7 nucleotides matching TRBD2. The J call may be faulty, since TRBJ2-7 better matches the DNA end. Germline V gives CDR1 LGHNA, CDR2 YNFKEQ. The CDR3 runs to 18 residues. The chain's CDR3 is CASSQDLSGEYPYNEQYF. The CDR3 nucleotides read TGTGCCAGCAGCCAAGATTTGAGCGGGGAATACCCGTACAATGAGCAGTACTTC.

This clonotype came up a few times. This chain joins TRBV20-1 and TRBJ2-4; D is uncertain. The CDR3 runs to 15 residues. CDR1 and CDR2 from the germline V gene are DFQATT and SNEGSKA (reference sequence). Trimming cost V 3 bases and J 0 bases, with 12 bases left between them. In DNA form, the CDR3 reads TGCAGTGCTAGCCCCTCCCAACTAGCCAAAAACATTCAGTACTTC. Amino acid sequence: CSASPSQLAKNIQYF.

This chain links TRBV13 with TRBJ2-1, with 11 nucleotides matching TRBD2. Germline V gene sequence: CDR1 PRHDT, CDR2 FYEKMQ (reference sequence). V was pared by 9 bases and J by 5 bases, with 15 bases of the junction left unmatched. CDR3 length: 17 amino acids. CDR3 nucleotides: TGTGCCAGAAGAGGGCTAGCGGGAGGTAAGGGAGACAATGAGCAGTTCTTC. Its translation: CARRGLAGGKGDNEQFF.

This clonotype was counted only a few times. The chain couples TRBV7-2 to TRBJ2-3, with a possible D match to TRBD1 (5 bases). Trimming removed 1 base at V and 4 bases at J, with 15 bases between. This CDR3 comprises 16 residues. Germline CDR1 is SGHTA and CDR2 is FQGNSA. DNA of the CDR3: TGTGCCAGCAGCTTAGTATCCTCCAGGGTACCAGATACGCAGTATTTT. It translates to CASSLVSSRVPDTQYF.

The V gene is TRBV28, the J gene TRBJ2-4; D might be TRBD1 (5 bases). Trimming stripped 3 bases from V and 15 bases from J, with 12 bases between. Germline V gives CDR1 MDHEN, CDR2 SYDVKM. The CDR3 consists of 11 residues. CDR3 sequence reads: CASSLGRVRYF. DNA for the CDR3: TGTGCCAGCAGTTTGGGCAGGGTGCGGTACTTC.

The rearrangement uses TRBV10-3 and TRBJ1-5, with 7 bases aligning to TRBD1. Germline CDR1 ENHRY, CDR2 SYGVKD. V shed 6 bases, J shed 2 bases, and the junction held 4 bases outside the gene matches. The CDR3 runs to 14 residues. For the CDR3, the DNA is TGTGCCATCAGCCTCCAGGGGGGCAATCAGCCCCAGCATTTT. It specifies CAISLQGGNQPQHF.